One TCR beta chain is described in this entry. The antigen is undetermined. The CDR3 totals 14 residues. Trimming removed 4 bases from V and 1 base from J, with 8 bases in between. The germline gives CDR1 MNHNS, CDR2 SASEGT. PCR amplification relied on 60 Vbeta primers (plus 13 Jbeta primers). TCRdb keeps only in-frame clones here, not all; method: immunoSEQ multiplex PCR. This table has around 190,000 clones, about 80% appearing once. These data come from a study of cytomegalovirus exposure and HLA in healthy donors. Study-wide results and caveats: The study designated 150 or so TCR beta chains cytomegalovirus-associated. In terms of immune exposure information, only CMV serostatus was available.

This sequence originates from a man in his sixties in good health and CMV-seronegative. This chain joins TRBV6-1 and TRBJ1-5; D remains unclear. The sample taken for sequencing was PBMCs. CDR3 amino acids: CASSVLASNQPQHF. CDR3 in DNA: TGTGCCAGCAGTGTACTTGCAAGCAATCAGCCCCAGCATTTT.